This T cell receptor beta chain came from a study of T cell clonotyping in hematopoietic cell transplantation. The CDR3 has 18 residues. Per germline, CDR1 SQVTM and CDR2 ANQGSEA. The J segment lost 6 bases and the V segment lost 4 bases, leaving 19 bases of the junction unmatched. TCRdb's table, derived via immunoSEQ multiplex PCR, lists solely in-frame clones and lacks some. The data hold fewer than 45,000 clones, with approximately 89% observed a single time. This chain uses TRBV29-1 with TRBJ1-2, with TRBD1 matching over 11 bases. The source is a woman in her 40s in good health. Some clones in this sample may be carry-over from other donors' samples. Sequences were obtained from peripheral blood mononuclear cells. The chain's CDR3 is CSVARGRTGGSMADGYTF. The CDR3 region has the DNA TGCAGCGTTGCCAGGGGCCGGACAGGGGGCTCAATGGCGGATGGCTACACCTTC.